This record looks at one TCR beta chain sequence and its context. This record belongs to a study of T-cell reconstitution after alpha-beta-depleted transplantation in children. With V trimmed by 3 bases and J by 8 bases, 3 bases remained unmatched. Germline values: CDR1 SGDLS, CDR2 YYNGEE. The CDR3 contains 13 residues. The TCRbeta library was prepared with unique molecular identifiers. TCRdb itself ran the PCR reads through MiXCR, one entry per CDR3 protein. The table lists approximately 590,000 distinct CDR3 sequences, approximately 10% of them singletons, with 4% in the top ten. This TCR was recovered from a human donor who donated a stem cell graft to a child with acute myeloid leukemia. The sample here was PBMCs from the stem cell graft donor, taken from the stem cell graft. This chain links TRBV9 with TRBJ2-1, with TRBD1 matching 9 bases. The CDR3 loop reads CASSARQGDEQFF. In nucleotides, the CDR3 is TGTGCCAGCAGCGCGCGACAGGGGGATGAGCAGTTCTTC.